The 13 T cell receptor beta chains given below trace back to one sample, sequenced in a study of shared T cell receptors in the human thymus. Assay used: immunoSEQ multiplex PCR; TCRdb lists only in-frame clones, some missing. The data hold 700,000 or so clones, with 75% to 90% observed a single time. The data were also submitted as part of a second study, on human thymus T cells.

The sample taken for sequencing was thymocytes. All receptors derive from a girl under two years old with a congenital heart defect.

V gene TRBV7-8 combines with J gene TRBJ1-2; D is possibly TRBD1 (6 bases). Germline assignment: CDR1 SGHVS and CDR2 FQNEAQ. Between the trimmed V and J ends, which lost 5 bases and 6 bases, there was a span of 19 bases. The CDR3 runs 15 residues. DNA of the CDR3: TGTGCCAGCAGCCTGCGATCAACAGGGATGGATGGCTACACCTTC. It yields the protein CASSLRSTGMDGYTF.

V is TRBV7-9 and J is TRBJ2-3, with TRBD2 matching 9 bases. The length of the CDR3 is 15 residues. Germline values: CDR1 SEHNR, CDR2 FQNEAQ (reference sequence). V gave up 4 bases and J gave up 2 bases; unmatched junction bases: 4. DNA for the CDR3: TGTGCCAGCAGCTCAGCGGGGGGAATCACAGATACGCAGTATTTT. It yields the protein CASSSAGGITDTQYF.

The chain carries TRBV4-3 and TRBJ1-6, with 8 bases fitting TRBD1. The J segment lost 8 bases and the V segment lost 3 bases, leaving 12 bases of the junction unmatched. Germline V gives CDR1 LGHNA, CDR2 YSLEER. The CDR3 sequence is 17 residues long. CDR3 bases: TGCGCCAGCAGCCACCGAGGTTGGGACAGGACATATTCACCCCTCCACTTT. Protein sequence: CASSHRGWDRTYSPLHF.

V gene TRBV15 combines with J gene TRBJ2-7, with a tentative D call TRBD1 (5 bases). CDR1 LNHNV and CDR2 YYDKDF come from the germline V gene (reference sequence). The CDR3 has 14 amino acids. V was clipped by 2 bases and J by 2 bases, with 10 bases between them. The CDR3 region is CATSRYTGTYEQYF. The DNA for the CDR3 is TGTGCCACCAGCAGATATACAGGAACCTACGAGCAGTACTTC. The whole variable domain, remainder taken from reference TRBV15 and TRBJ2-7, is DAMVIQNPRYQVTQFGKPVTLSCSQTLNHNVMYWYQQKSSQAPKLLFHYYDKDFNNEADTPDNFQSRRPNTSFCFLDIRSPGLGDTAMYLCATSRYTGTYEQYFGPGTRLTVT.

As DNA, the CDR3 is TGTGCCAGCAGCTACGACAGGGGAATCTATGGCTACACCTTC. This codes for CASSYDRGIYGYTF. The rearrangement links TRBV11-2 to TRBJ1-2; 8 nucleotides match TRBD1. Germline CDR1 and CDR2: SGHAT and FQNNGV. The CDR3 spans 14 residues. V lost 4 bases to trimming and J lost 4 bases; unmatched junction nucleotides: 5.

The chain carries TRBV5-4 and TRBJ1-2; D possibly corresponds to TRBD1 (5 bases). This CDR3 contains 12 residues. V was shortened by 4 bases and J by 8 bases, with 12 bases between the two germline ends. Germline CDR1 reads SGHNT; CDR2 reads YYREEE (reference sequence). The CDR3 reads CASSQQGEGYTF. The CDR3 DNA sequence: TGTGCCAGCAGCCAGCAAGGGGAAGGCTACACCTTC.

This clone has more than one count but fewer than ten. V usage is TRBV5-4 and J usage is TRBJ2-5, with 7 bases aligning to TRBD1. The CDR3 length is 17 residues. J lost 1 base, V lost 2 bases, and 11 bases had no gene match. CDR1 is SGHNT, CDR2 YYREEE, per germline (reference sequence). CDR3 amino acids: CASSFRSRGQPQETQYF. Written as DNA, the CDR3 is TGTGCCAGCAGCTTTAGATCCAGGGGACAGCCCCAAGAGACCCAGTACTTC.

The chain links TRBV28 to TRBJ2-5, with 8 bases identical to TRBD2. The J call is in doubt because the DNA end fits TRBJ2-7 better. From germline, CDR1 is MDHEN and CDR2 SYDVKM. CDR3 length: 14 amino acids. Written as DNA, the CDR3 is TGTGCCAGCAGAACGGGGGGGCTTTCCTACGAGCAGTACTTC. Its protein product is CASRTGGLSYEQYF.

The CDR3 reads CASSPTGNNEQFF. The CDR3, as DNA: TGTGCCAGCAGCCCGACAGGGAACAATGAGCAGTTCTTC. The chain recombines TRBV6-5 with TRBJ2-1; 7 nucleotides agree with TRBD1. The CDR3 runs to 13 residues. Germline assignment: CDR1 MNHEY and CDR2 SVGAGI. J lost 5 bases, V lost 6 bases, and 4 bases had no gene match.

CDR3 residues: CASSPPRTSGYYNEQFF. The CDR3 region has the DNA TGTGCCAGCAGCCCCCCGAGGACTAGCGGGTATTACAATGAGCAGTTCTTC. This sequence joins TRBV7-6 and TRBJ2-1; 11 bases are shared with TRBD2. The CDR3 is made up of 17 amino acids. V shed 5 bases and J 4 bases; nucleotides not matched to a gene: 10. Germline V gene lookup returns CDR1 SGHVS and CDR2 FNYEAQ. Using reference TRBV7-6 and TRBJ2-1 for the parts outside the CDR3, the full variable domain is GAGVSQSPRYKVTKRGQDVALRCDPISGHVSLYWYRQALGQGPEFLTYFNYEAQQDKSGLPNDRFSAERPEGSISTLTIQRTEQRDSAMYRCASSPPRTSGYYNEQFFGPGTRLTVL.

This rearrangement joins TRBV7-8 to TRBJ2-5; no clear D gene. The V and J ends lost 0 bases and 5 bases respectively, with 10 bases between them. This CDR3 region has 14 residues. Germline CDR1 reads SGHVS; CDR2 reads FQNEAQ. The CDR3 spells CASSLAARFETQYF. CDR3 DNA: TGTGCCAGCAGCTTAGCGGCCCGCTTTGAGACCCAGTACTTC.

This chain uses TRBV20-1 with TRBJ1-2; D remains unclear. Germline CDR1 and CDR2: DFQATT and SNEGSKA (reference sequence). The CDR3 has 11 amino acids. V lost 1 base, J lost 7 bases, and 7 bases lay in between. The CDR3 nucleotides read TGCAGTGCTAGAGGTGTCTCTGGCTACACCTTC. Residues: CSARGVSGYTF.

This clone was seen a single time. The chain uses TRBV2 and TRBJ1-5; 10 bases fit TRBD1. Germline CDR1 and CDR2: SNHLY and FYNNEI. This CDR3 contains 15 residues. Unmatched junction bases numbered 8, after V lost 4 bases and J lost 8 bases. For the CDR3, the DNA is TGTGCCAGCAGTGTCGGGACAGGGGAATTGGAGCCCCAGCATTTT. It encodes CASSVGTGELEPQHF.